These 30 T cell receptor beta chains were sequenced from one sample in a study of T cell clonality in common variable immunodeficiency. Their antigen targets remain unknown. Findings and limits, study-wide: In common variable immunodeficiency, TCR beta chains reportedly carried fewer deletions and N-nucleotide insertions.

Here immunoSEQ multiplex PCR was the method, and the copy in TCRdb shows in-frame clones only, minus some. The sample holds about 25,000 clones, and no clone turns up only once. Sequencing used peripheral blood mononuclear cells. Source of these receptors: a human donor with common variable immunodeficiency.

In its sample, this clone ranks as medium-sized. The missing CDR3 end, 3 residues past where the read stops, is filled in from the germline J gene. The gene calls are TRBV24-1 and TRBJ2-6; 7 bases fit TRBD1. V shed 3 bases and J 2 bases; nucleotides not matched to a gene: 9. Germline lookup yields CDR1 KGHDR and CDR2 SFDVKD. The CDR3 spans 18 residues. The sequenced CDR3 bases are TGTGCCACCAGTGATCCTGGAGCCGGGACAGCTGGGGCCAACGTC. Protein sequence: CATSDPGAGTAGANV. The whole CDR3 sequence reads CATSDPGAGTAGANVLTF.

In the case of this clone: The read halts 3 residues ahead of the CDR3 end, with the missing end drawn from the germline J gene. The chain recombines TRBV19 with TRBJ1-2, with a tentative D call TRBD1 (5 bases). Germline-derived CDR1 and CDR2 are LNHDA and SQIVND (reference sequence). The CDR3 contains 13 residues. The CDR3 spells CASSTGDRRSYTF. The part of the CDR3 DNA that was read is TGTGCCAGTAGTACGGGGGATCGTCGTAGC. Variable domain in full (rest from reference TRBV19 and TRBJ1-2): DGGITQSPKYLFRKEGQNVTLSCEQNLNHDAMYWYRQDPGQGLRLIYYSQIVNDFQKGDIAEGYSVSREKKESFPLTVTSAQKNPTAFYLCASSTGDRRSYTFGSGTRLTVV.

As to this clone: The read stops 3 residues short of the end of the CDR3; the missing end is completed from the germline J gene. J is TRBJ1-5 and V is TRBV7-6; D might be TRBD1 (6 bases). Germline V gene sequence: CDR1 SGHVS, CDR2 FNYEAQ. V gave up 2 bases and J gave up 6 bases, with 11 bases separating them. The CDR3 consists of 14 residues. The sequenced CDR3 bases are TGTGCCAGCAGCTTATGGGGGCACGGTCAGCCC. Translated, it gives CASSLWGHGQP. The complete CDR3 protein is CASSLWGHGQPQHF.

This clone was found a few times. The CDR3 end is not reached by the read, which stops 3 residues before it; the germline J gene fills it in. The J gene is TRBJ1-2, the V gene TRBV19, with 9 positions matching TRBD1. The germline V gene has CDR1 LNHDA and CDR2 SQIVND (reference sequence). There are 15 residues in the CDR3. V gave up 6 bases and J gave up 0 bases; unmatched junction bases: 5. The CDR3 bases that were read are TGTGCCAGTAGGATGGACAGGGGAACTAACTATGGC. It specifies CASRMDRGTNYG. The entire CDR3 is CASRMDRGTNYGYTF.

The CDR3 is CASSQTGGDTGELFF. CDR3 DNA (partial): TGTGCCAGCAGCCAAACAGGGGGGGACACCGGGGAG. V and J are TRBV7-3 and TRBJ2-2; D might be TRBD1 (8 bases). The CDR3 end is not reached by the read, which stops 3 residues before it; the germline J gene fills it in. Germline V gene sequence: CDR1 SGHTA, CDR2 FQGTGA. The V gene lost 5 bases and the J gene lost 3 bases, with 13 bases spanning the gap. CDR3 length: 15 amino acids. The whole variable domain, remainder taken from reference TRBV7-3 and TRBJ2-2, is GAGVSQTPSNKVTEKGKYVELRCDPISGHTALYWYRQSLGQGPEFLIYFQGTGAADDSGLPNDRFFAVRPEGSVSTLKIQRTERGDSAVYLCASSQTGGDTGELFFGEGSRLTVL.

This clone was detected only a few times. The read falls 3 residues short of the CDR3 end, and the missing part is taken from the germline J gene. This chain joins TRBV11-2 and TRBJ2-7; no reliable D call. V was shortened by 3 bases and J by 4 bases, with 16 bases between the two germline ends. The CDR3 has 15 amino acids. Germline V gene data show CDR1 as SGHAT and CDR2 as FQNNGV. CDR3 amino acids: CASSFTQAGTYEQYF. The sequenced part of the CDR3 DNA is TGTGCCAGCAGCTTTACTCAGGCAGGAACTTACGAG.

Details on this clone: The sequence runs out 3 residues before the end of the CDR3; the remainder is reconstructed from the germline J gene. V is TRBV7-9 and J is TRBJ1-4; unclear D gene. Germline CDR1 reads SEHNR; CDR2 reads FQNEAQ (reference sequence). V dropped 2 bases and J dropped 4 bases, with 8 bases sitting between them. The CDR3 spans 14 residues. CDR3 DNA (partial): TGTGCCAGCAGCTTAAGCGGGAATAATGAAAAA. Translating it yields CASSLSGNNEK. The full CDR3 sequence reads CASSLSGNNEKLFF.

This clone is medium-sized (0.01 to 0.1%). The read falls 3 residues short of the CDR3 end, and the missing part is taken from the germline J gene. The chain joins TRBV9 to TRBJ1-4, with TRBD1 identical over 9 bases. Germline CDR1 is SGDLS and CDR2 is YYNGEE. Trimming at V came to 3 bases and at J to 6 bases, leaving 6 bases not matched to a gene. The CDR3 has 15 amino acids. The CDR3 sequence: CASSASGQGYEKLFF. The CDR3 DNA, read in part, is TGTGCCAGCAGCGCTTCGGGACAGGGTTATGAAAAA.

Comment on this clone: With the read ending 3 residues before the CDR3 end, the germline J gene is used to fill in that end. V usage is TRBV7-9 and J usage is TRBJ1-3; the match to TRBD1 covers 7 bases. The ends lost 5 bases at V and 3 bases at J; junction bases unmatched: 7. The germline V gene has CDR1 SEHNR and CDR2 FQNEAQ (reference sequence). The CDR3 has 15 residues. CDR3 loop: CASSVVTGIGNTIYF. CDR3 bases read: TGTGCCAGCAGCGTCGTGACAGGGATTGGAAACACC.

Regarding this clone: The read finishes 3 residues shy of the CDR3 end, and the germline J gene is used to complete it. The chain employs TRBV7-3 and TRBJ2-5, with a possible D match to TRBD2 (7 bases). V was clipped by 0 bases and J by 2 bases, with 10 bases between them. The CDR3 has 15 amino acids. Germline V gives CDR1 SGHTA, CDR2 FQGTGA. Incomplete CDR3 DNA: TGTGCCAGCAGCTTAACGGGGGGGCAGCAAGAGACC. This gives the protein CASSLTGGQQET. The full CDR3 protein reads CASSLTGGQQETQYF.

With regard to this clone: The read ends 3 residues shy of where the CDR3 ends; the end is completed using the germline J gene. This sequence joins TRBV20-1 and TRBJ2-1; no reliable D call. V gave up 5 bases and J gave up 4 bases, with 9 bases separating them. CDR1 is DFQATT, CDR2 SNEGSKA, per germline (reference sequence). The CDR3 loop spans 12 amino acids. Incomplete CDR3 DNA: TGCAGTGCTCCCCCCACATACAATGAG. Protein sequence: CSAPPTYNE. The whole CDR3 reads CSAPPTYNEQFF.

This clone showed up many times. The sequenced fragment ends 3 residues before the CDR3 boundary, so the rest is inferred from the germline J gene. V is TRBV2 and J is TRBJ1-6, with TRBD1 matching over 8 bases. Germline CDR1 reads SNHLY; CDR2 reads FYNNEI. This CDR3 has 13 residues. The trim removed 6 bases at V and 9 bases at J, leaving 4 bases unmatched. The CDR3 reads CASSGQGGSPLHF. CDR3 DNA, as far as it was read: TGTGCCAGCAGCGGACAGGGAGGTTCACCC.

As regards this clone: Read data end 3 residues before the CDR3 end; the end is taken from the germline J gene. The chain joins TRBV30 to TRBJ1-5; no clear D gene. V lost 1 base and J lost 5, with 9 bases in between. Germline V gives CDR1 GTSNPN, CDR2 SVGIG (reference sequence). CDR3 length equals 13 residues. CDR3 loop: CAWSGGLDQPQHF. CDR3 bases read: TGTGCCTGGAGTGGAGGGTTGGATCAGCCC.

In its sample, this clone was seen a few times. Read coverage stops 3 residues before the CDR3 terminus; the germline J gene supplies the remainder. This rearrangement joins TRBV19 to TRBJ2-2; D unclear. The CDR3 is 15 residues long. Deletions cut 3 bases from V and 2 bases from J, with 10 bases between. Germline values: CDR1 LNHDA, CDR2 SQIVND (reference sequence). The CDR3 sequence is CASSMSAVNTGELFF. Partial CDR3 DNA: TGTGCCAGTAGTATGTCCGCAGTAAACACCGGGGAG.

This clone came up a few times. The DNA ends 3 residues before the CDR3 does, and the rest of the CDR3 is filled in from the germline J gene. The chain employs TRBV5-1 and TRBJ2-6; 10 positions match TRBD1. CDR1 and CDR2 (germline): SGHRS, YFSETQ. This CDR3 comprises 18 residues. V trimming: 3 bases; J trimming: 0 bases; junction bases outside the gene matches: 6. CDR3 DNA (partial): TGCGCCAGCAGCTGGGGGGACAGGGGATTCTCTGGGGCCAACGTC. The encoded protein is CASSWGDRGFSGANV. The entire CDR3 is CASSWGDRGFSGANVLTF.

Concerning this clone: The read comes to an end 3 residues before the CDR3 does, leaving the germline J gene to fill in the end. J is TRBJ2-1 and V is TRBV6-1; a weak D match, TRBD1 (6 bases). The CDR3 is made up of 16 amino acids. Germline V gene sequence: CDR1 MNHNS, CDR2 SASEGT. The V gene lost 5 bases and the J gene lost 0 bases, with 14 bases spanning the gap. The covered CDR3 bases are TGTGCCAGCAGTCAAGACAGGACGAGCTCCTACAATGAG. The encoded protein is CASSQDRTSSYNE. The whole CDR3 protein reads CASSQDRTSSYNEQFF.

As concerns this clone: From the germline J gene comes the end of the CDR3, since the read stops 3 residues before it. J is TRBJ2-3 and V is TRBV7-3, with 13 bases fitting TRBD2. From germline, CDR1 is SGHTA and CDR2 FQGTGA. This CDR3 region has 15 residues. The V gene end was trimmed by 2 bases and the J gene end by 7 bases; junction bases not matched to a gene: 3. Incomplete CDR3 DNA: TGTGCCAGCAGCTTAGGGACTAGCGGGATGAATACG. Translation gives CASSLGTSGMNT. The entire CDR3 reads CASSLGTSGMNTQYF. Filled out from reference TRBV7-3 and TRBJ2-3, the complete variable domain reads GAGVSQTPSNKVTEKGKYVELRCDPISGHTALYWYRQSLGQGPEFLIYFQGTGAADDSGLPNDRFFAVRPEGSVSTLKIQRTERGDSAVYLCASSLGTSGMNTQYFGPGTRLTVL.

This clone was detected many times. With the read ending 3 residues before the CDR3 end, the germline J gene is used to fill in that end. The chain is built from TRBV19 and TRBJ2-1; tentatively, D is TRBD1 (6 bases). This CDR3 spans 13 amino acids. V was shortened by 3 bases and J by 9 bases, with 12 bases between the two germline ends. Germline values: CDR1 LNHDA, CDR2 SQIVND (reference sequence). This CDR3 reads CASSIGTGSEQFF. The CDR3 bases that were read are TGTGCCAGTAGTATTGGCACAGGGAGTGAG. The whole variable domain, filled in from reference TRBV19 and TRBJ2-1, reads DGGITQSPKYLFRKEGQNVTLSCEQNLNHDAMYWYRQDPGQGLRLIYYSQIVNDFQKGDIAEGYSVSREKKESFPLTVTSAQKNPTAFYLCASSIGTGSEQFFGPGTRLTVL.

This clone appeared a few times. The CDR3 end falls 3 residues outside the read, so it is completed with the germline J gene. The rearrangement uses TRBV30 and TRBJ1-6; D is ambiguous. The V and J ends lost 8 bases and 6 bases respectively, with 11 bases between them. The CDR3 contains 12 residues. Germline CDR1 GTSNPN, CDR2 SVGIG (reference sequence). CDR3 amino acids: CAGGQSNSPLHF. Partial CDR3 DNA: TGTGCCGGTGGGCAGAGTAATTCACCC.

This clone was observed many times. The observed sequence ends 3 residues before the CDR3 terminus, with the missing tail filled in from the germline J gene. The chain combines TRBV5-1 with TRBJ2-7, with 7 bases fitting TRBD1. The junction had 7 bases not matched to a gene; V was cut back by 2 bases and J by 2 bases. Germline V gene lookup returns CDR1 SGHRS and CDR2 YFSETQ. The CDR3 contains 15 residues. Partial CDR3 DNA: TGCGCCAGCAGCTTCGGACAGGCCTCCCCCTACGAG. Its translation: CASSFGQASPYE. The whole CDR3 sequence reads CASSFGQASPYEQYF.

This clone came up many times. The read is 3 residues too short to cover the CDR3 end, so that end is filled in from the germline J gene. The rearrangement links TRBV7-9 to TRBJ2-5; 8 bases are a match to TRBD1. This CDR3 has 15 residues. V lost 6 bases and J lost 2; bases outside the gene matches: 8. Germline V gene sequence: CDR1 SEHNR, CDR2 FQNEAQ (reference sequence). Partial CDR3 DNA: TGTGCCAGCAGTCAGCAGGGGGCGCTTCAAGAGACC. Amino acids: CASSQQGALQET. Given in full, the CDR3 is CASSQQGALQETQYF.

Ten or more counts support this clone. The read halts 3 residues ahead of the CDR3 end, with the missing end drawn from the germline J gene. The chain carries TRBV4-1 and TRBJ2-1; tentative D call: TRBD1 (6 bases). This CDR3 is 14 amino acids long. Per the germline V gene, CDR1 is MGHRA and CDR2 is YSYEKL. The V end was cut by 1 base, the J end by 6 bases, with 10 bases between. The sequenced part of the CDR3 DNA is TGCGCCAGCAGCCAAGGGACAGTGGCCAATGAG. Residues: CASSQGTVANE. The entire CDR3 protein reads CASSQGTVANEQFF.

Only a few counts were recorded for this clone. Coverage ceases 3 residues before the CDR3 finishes, and the germline J gene fills in the end. The chain combines TRBV19 with TRBJ2-2; 12 bases line up with TRBD1. The germline V gene has CDR1 LNHDA and CDR2 SQIVND (reference sequence). V trimming: 5 bases; J trimming: 4 bases; junction bases outside the gene matches: 5. The CDR3 is 16 residues long. Incomplete CDR3 DNA: TGTGCCAGTAGTCCCGGGGACAGGGGGCTCACCGGGGAG. The encoded protein is CASSPGDRGLTGE. In full, the CDR3 reads CASSPGDRGLTGELFF.

This clone was observed a handful of times. The read stops 3 residues short of the end of the CDR3; the missing end is completed from the germline J gene. This chain links TRBV18 with TRBJ2-1, with 7 bases lining up with TRBD2. The germline gives CDR1 KGHSH, CDR2 LQKENI. The CDR3 is 17 amino acids. Trimming took 3 bases from V and 2 from J; bases not matched to a gene: 10. CDR3 sequence reads: CASSPDAGRGTYNEQFF. The covered CDR3 bases are TGTGCCAGCTCACCCGACGCGGGGCGGGGGACCTACAATGAG.

This clone was recorded at least ten times. CDR3 sequence: CASSPQAGMNTEAFF. The covered CDR3 bases are TGTGCCAGCTCACCACAGGCGGGGATGAACACTGAA. This chain joins TRBV18 and TRBJ1-1; D unresolved. Read coverage stops 3 residues before the CDR3 terminus; the germline J gene supplies the remainder. V shed 1 base and J shed 0 bases, with 9 bases lying between them. This CDR3 is built from 15 residues. Germline V gives CDR1 KGHSH, CDR2 LQKENI.

This clone was detected only a few times. The missing CDR3 end, 3 residues past where the read stops, is filled in from the germline J gene. The genes are TRBV2 and TRBJ1-2; 8 positions match TRBD1. CDR1 and CDR2 (germline): SNHLY, FYNNEI. The CDR3 is 13 amino acids. Incomplete CDR3 DNA: TGTGCCAGCGGACAGGGCTCTGGGGGGGGC. This codes for CASGQGSGGG. The whole CDR3 is CASGQGSGGGYTF.

A word on this clone: This may be a read error: a much more frequent sequence differs by one nucleotide. Read coverage stops 3 residues before the CDR3 terminus; the germline J gene supplies the remainder. Other DNA sequences in the sample encode the same CDR3. The chain joins TRBV2 to TRBJ2-7, with TRBD1 matching over 7 bases. The germline CDR1 and CDR2 sequences are SNHLY and FYNNEI. The CDR3 spans 12 residues. V was clipped by 4 bases and J by 3 bases; unmatched bases: 0. The CDR3 sequence: CASSGQGYEQYF. CDR3 bases read: TGTGCCAGCAGTGGACAGGGCTACGAG.

In this sample, this clone turned up a few times. Read coverage stops 3 residues before the CDR3 terminus; the germline J gene supplies the remainder. This chain joins TRBV7-9 and TRBJ2-2; D is tentatively TRBD1 or TRBD2 (6 bases each). V was cut by 6 bases and J by 7 bases, with 9 bases left in between. Germline V gene data show CDR1 as SEHNR and CDR2 as FQNEAQ (reference sequence). The CDR3 extends over 12 amino acids. CDR3: CASRQGGGELFF. Partial CDR3 DNA: TGTGCCAGCAGACAGGGAGGCGGGGAG.

This clone came up a few times. The read ends 3 residues before the CDR3 terminus; that terminus is restored from the germline J gene. V usage is TRBV2 and J usage is TRBJ2-1; TRBD2 aligns across 16 bases. J gave up 7 bases and V 6 bases, and 6 bases lay outside the gene matches. This CDR3 contains 16 residues. Per the germline V gene, CDR1 is SNHLY and CDR2 is FYNNEI. CDR3 DNA (partial): TGTGCCAGCAGGGGGGGACTAGCGGGAGGGCCGAATGAG. It translates to CASRGGLAGGPNE. The whole CDR3 reads CASRGGLAGGPNEQFF.

Points on this clone: The CDR3 end falls 3 residues outside the read, so it is completed with the germline J gene. The rearrangement uses TRBV30 and TRBJ1-6, with D perhaps TRBD1 (5 bases). V lost 4 bases and J lost 7, with 14 bases in between. CDR1 GTSNPN and CDR2 SVGIG come from the germline V gene (reference sequence). The CDR3 loop spans 14 amino acids. CDR3 DNA, as far as it was read: TGTGCCTGGAACCTTCAGGGAGACAATTCACCC. Protein product: CAWNLQGDNSP. The entire CDR3 is CAWNLQGDNSPLHF.